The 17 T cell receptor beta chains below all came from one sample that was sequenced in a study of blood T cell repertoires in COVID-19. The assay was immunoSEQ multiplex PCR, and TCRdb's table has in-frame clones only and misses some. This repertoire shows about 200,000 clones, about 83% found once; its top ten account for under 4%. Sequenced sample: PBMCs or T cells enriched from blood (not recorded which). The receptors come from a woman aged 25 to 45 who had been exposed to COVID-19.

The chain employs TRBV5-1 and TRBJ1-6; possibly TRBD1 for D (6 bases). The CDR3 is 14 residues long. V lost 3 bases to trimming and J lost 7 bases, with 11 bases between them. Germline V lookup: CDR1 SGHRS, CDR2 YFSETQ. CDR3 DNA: TGCGCCAGCAGCTCACAGGGTGTAAATTCACCCCTCCACTTT. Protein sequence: CASSSQGVNSPLHF.

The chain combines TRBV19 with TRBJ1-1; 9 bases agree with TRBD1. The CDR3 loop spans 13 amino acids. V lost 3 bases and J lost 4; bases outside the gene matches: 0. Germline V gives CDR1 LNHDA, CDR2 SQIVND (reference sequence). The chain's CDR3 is CASSMTGGTEAFF. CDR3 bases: TGTGCCAGTAGTATGACAGGGGGCACTGAAGCTTTCTTT.

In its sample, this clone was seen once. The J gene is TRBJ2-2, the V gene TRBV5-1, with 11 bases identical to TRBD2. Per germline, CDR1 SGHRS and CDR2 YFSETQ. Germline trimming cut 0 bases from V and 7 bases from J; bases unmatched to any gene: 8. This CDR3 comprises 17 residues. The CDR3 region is CASSLVLAGGPGGELFF. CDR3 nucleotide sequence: TGCGCCAGCAGCTTGGTGCTAGCGGGGGGCCCTGGCGGGGAGCTGTTTTTT.

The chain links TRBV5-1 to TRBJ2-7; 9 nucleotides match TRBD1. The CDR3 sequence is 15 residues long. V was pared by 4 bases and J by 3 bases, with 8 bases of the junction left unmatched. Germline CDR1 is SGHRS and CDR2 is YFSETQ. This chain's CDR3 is CASSLGGTGHYEQYF. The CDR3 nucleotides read TGCGCCAGCAGCCTCGGGGGGACAGGGCACTACGAGCAGTACTTC.

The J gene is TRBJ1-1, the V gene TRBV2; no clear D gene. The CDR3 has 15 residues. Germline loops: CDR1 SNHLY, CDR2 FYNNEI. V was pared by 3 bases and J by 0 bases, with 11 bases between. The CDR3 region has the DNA TGTGCCAGCAGTGACGGAGCCCCCATGAACACTGAAGCTTTCTTT. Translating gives CASSDGAPMNTEAFF.

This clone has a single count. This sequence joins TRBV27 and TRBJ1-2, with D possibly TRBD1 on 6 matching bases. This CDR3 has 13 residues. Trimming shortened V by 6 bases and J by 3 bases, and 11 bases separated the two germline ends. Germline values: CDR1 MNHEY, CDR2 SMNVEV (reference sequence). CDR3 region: CASRGAPHYGYTF. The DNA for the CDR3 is TGTGCCAGCAGGGGGGCTCCTCACTATGGCTACACCTTC.

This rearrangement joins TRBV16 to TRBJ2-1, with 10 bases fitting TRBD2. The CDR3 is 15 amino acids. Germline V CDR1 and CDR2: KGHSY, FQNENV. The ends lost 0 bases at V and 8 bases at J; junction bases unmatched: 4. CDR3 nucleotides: TGTGCCAGCAGCCAATCTAGGCTAGCGGGGGATGAGCAGTTCTTC. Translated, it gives CASSQSRLAGDEQFF.

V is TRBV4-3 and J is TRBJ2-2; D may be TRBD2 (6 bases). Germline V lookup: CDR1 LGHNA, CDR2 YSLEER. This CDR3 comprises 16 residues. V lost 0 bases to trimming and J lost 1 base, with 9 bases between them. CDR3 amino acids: CASSQEGGRNTGELFF. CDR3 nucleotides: TGCGCCAGCAGCCAAGAGGGGGGTAGGAACACCGGGGAGCTGTTTTTT.

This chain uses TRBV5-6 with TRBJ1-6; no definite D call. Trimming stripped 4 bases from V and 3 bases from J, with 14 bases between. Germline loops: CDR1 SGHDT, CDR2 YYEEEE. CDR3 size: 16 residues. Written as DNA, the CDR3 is TGTGCCAGCAGCCTAGGAGGTTCGGGCTATAATTCACCCCTCCACTTT. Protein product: CASSLGGSGYNSPLHF.

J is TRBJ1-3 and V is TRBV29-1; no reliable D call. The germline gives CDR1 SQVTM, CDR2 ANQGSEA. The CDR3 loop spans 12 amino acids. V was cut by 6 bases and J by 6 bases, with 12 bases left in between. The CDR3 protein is CSVKQNSNTIYF. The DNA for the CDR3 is TGCAGCGTCAAACAGAATTCAAACACCATATATTTT.

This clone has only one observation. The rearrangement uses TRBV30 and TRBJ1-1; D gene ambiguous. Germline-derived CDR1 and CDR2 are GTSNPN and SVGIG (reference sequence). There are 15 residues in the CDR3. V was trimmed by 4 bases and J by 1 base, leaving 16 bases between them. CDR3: CAWTPTLPQNTEAFF. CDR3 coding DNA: TGTGCCTGGACCCCGACACTTCCCCAGAACACTGAAGCTTTCTTT.

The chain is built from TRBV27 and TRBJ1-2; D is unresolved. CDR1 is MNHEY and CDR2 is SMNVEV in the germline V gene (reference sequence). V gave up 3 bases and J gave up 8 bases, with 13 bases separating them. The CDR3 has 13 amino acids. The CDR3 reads CASSFSGSRGYTF. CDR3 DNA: TGTGCCAGCAGTTTTTCGGGGAGTCGGGGCTACACCTTC.

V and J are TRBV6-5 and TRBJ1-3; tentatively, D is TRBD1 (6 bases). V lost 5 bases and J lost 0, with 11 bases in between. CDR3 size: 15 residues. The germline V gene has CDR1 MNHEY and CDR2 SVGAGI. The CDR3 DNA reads TGTGCCAGCAGTATCCAGGGGAGCTCTGGAAACACCATATATTTT. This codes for CASSIQGSSGNTIYF.

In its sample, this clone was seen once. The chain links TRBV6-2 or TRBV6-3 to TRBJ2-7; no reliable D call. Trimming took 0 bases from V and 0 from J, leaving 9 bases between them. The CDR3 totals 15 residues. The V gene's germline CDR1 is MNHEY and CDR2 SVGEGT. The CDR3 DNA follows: TGTGCCAGCAGTTACTCGCGGATTTCCTCCTACGAGCAGTACTTC. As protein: CASSYSRISSYEQYF.

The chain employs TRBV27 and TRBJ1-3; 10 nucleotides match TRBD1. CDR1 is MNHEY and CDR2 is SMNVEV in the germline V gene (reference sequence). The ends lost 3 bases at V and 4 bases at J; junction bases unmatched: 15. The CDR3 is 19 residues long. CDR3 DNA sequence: TGTGCCAGCAGTTTGACCGCCGGTGACAGGGGGCCTTTGGGAAACACCATATATTTT. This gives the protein CASSLTAGDRGPLGNTIYF.

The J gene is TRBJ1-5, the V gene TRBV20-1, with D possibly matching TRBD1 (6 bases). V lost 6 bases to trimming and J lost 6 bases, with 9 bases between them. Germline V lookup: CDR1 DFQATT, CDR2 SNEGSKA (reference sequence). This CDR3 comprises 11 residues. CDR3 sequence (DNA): TGCAGTGCGGGGGCCGGTCAGCCCCAGCATTTT. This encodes CSAGAGQPQHF.

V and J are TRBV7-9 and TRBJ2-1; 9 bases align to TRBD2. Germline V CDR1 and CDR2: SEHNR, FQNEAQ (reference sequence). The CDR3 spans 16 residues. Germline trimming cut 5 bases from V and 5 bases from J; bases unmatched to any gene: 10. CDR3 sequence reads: CASSRSMTSGNNEQFF. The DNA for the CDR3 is TGTGCCAGCAGCCGGTCGATGACTAGCGGAAACAATGAGCAGTTCTTC.